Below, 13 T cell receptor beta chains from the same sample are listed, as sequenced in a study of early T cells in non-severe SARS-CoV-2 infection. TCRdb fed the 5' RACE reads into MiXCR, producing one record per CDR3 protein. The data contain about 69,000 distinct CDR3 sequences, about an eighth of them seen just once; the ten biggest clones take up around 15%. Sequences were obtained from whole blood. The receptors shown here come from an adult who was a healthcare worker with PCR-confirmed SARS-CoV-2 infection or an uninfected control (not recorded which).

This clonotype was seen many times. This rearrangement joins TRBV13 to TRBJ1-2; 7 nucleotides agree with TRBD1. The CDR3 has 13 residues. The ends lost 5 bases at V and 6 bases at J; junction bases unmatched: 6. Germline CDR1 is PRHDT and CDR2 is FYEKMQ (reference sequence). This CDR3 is CASSHRGSNGYTF. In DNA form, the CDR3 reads TGTGCCAGCAGCCACAGGGGTTCGAATGGCTACACCTTC.

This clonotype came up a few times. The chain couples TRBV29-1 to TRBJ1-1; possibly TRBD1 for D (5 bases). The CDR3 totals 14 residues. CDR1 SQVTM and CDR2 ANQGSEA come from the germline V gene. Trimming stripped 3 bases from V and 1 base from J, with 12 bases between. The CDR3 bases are TGCAGCGTTGATACCCAGGGCCGGAACACTGAAGCTTTCTTT. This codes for CSVDTQGRNTEAFF.

CDR3 protein: CASSLDLPSSYEQYF. The CDR3 bases are TGTGCCAGCAGCTTGGACCTACCAAGCTCCTACGAGCAGTACTTC. The rearrangement joins TRBV5-4 to TRBJ2-7, with D hard to call. Germline V gene data show CDR1 as SGHNT and CDR2 as YYREEE (reference sequence). V lost 0 bases and J lost 0, with 10 bases in between. This CDR3 contains 15 residues.

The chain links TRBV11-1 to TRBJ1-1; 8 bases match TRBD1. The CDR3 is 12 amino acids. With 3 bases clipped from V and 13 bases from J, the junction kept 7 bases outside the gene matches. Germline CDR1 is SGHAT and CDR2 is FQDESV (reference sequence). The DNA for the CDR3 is TGTGCCAGCAGCTTCCCACAGGGGACAGGTTTCTTT. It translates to CASSFPQGTGFF.

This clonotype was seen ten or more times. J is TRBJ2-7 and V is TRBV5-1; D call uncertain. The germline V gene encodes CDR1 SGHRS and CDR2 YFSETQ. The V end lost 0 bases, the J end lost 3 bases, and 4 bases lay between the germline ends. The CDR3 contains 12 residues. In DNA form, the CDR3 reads TGCGCCAGCAGCTTGGGGCACTACGAGCAGTACTTC. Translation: CASSLGHYEQYF. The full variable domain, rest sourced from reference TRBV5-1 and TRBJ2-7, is KAGVTQTPRYLIKTRGQQVTLSCSPISGHRSVSWYQQTPGQGLQFLFEYFSETQRNKGNFPGRFSGRQFSNSRSEMNVSTLELGDSALYLCASSLGHYEQYFGPGTRLTVT.

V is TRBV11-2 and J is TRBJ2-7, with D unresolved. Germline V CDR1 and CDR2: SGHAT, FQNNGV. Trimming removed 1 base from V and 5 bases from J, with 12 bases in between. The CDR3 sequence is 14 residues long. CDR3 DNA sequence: TGTGCCAGCAGCTTAGTTGGGCCGTCCGACGAGCAGTACTTC. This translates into CASSLVGPSDEQYF.

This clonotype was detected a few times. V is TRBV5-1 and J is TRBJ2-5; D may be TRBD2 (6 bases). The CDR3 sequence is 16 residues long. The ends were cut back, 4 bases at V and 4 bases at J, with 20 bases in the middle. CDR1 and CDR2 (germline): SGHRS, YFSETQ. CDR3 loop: CASSDMRTMRRETQYF. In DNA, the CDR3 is TGCGCCAGCAGCGACATGCGGACTATGCGCCGAGAGACCCAGTACTTC.

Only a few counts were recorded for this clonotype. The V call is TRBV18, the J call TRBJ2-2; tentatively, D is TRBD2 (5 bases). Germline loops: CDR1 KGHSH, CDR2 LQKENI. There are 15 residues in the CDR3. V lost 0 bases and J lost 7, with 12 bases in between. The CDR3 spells CASSPPRLADGELFF. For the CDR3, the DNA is TGTGCCAGCTCACCACCGCGCCTAGCCGACGGGGAGCTGTTTTTT.

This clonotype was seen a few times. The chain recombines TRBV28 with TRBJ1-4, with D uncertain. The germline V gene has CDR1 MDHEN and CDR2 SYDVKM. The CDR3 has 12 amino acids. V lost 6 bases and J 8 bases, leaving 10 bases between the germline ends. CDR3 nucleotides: TGTGCCAGCAGGAAAAAAAGGGAAAAACTGTTTTTT. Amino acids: CASRKKREKLFF.

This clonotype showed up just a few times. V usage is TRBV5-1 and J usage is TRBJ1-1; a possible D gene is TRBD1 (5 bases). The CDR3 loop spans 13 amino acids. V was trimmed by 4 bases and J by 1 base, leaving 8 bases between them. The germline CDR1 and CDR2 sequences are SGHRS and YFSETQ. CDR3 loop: CASSRGGNTEAFF. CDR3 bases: TGCGCCAGCAGCCGCGGGGGGAACACTGAAGCTTTCTTT.

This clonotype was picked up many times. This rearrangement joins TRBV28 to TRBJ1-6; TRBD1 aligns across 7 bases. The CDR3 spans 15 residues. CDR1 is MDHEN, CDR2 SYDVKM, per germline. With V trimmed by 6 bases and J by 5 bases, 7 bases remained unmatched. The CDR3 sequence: CASSPPTGNNSPLHF. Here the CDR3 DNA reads TGTGCCAGCAGCCCCCCGACAGGGAATAATTCACCCCTCCACTTT.

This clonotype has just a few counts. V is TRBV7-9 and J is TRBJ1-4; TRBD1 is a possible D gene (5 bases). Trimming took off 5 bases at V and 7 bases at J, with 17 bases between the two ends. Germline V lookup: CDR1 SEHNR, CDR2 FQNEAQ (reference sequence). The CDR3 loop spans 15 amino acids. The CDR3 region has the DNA TGTGCCAGCAGCAATAGACAGATTCCTGGTGAAAAACTGTTTTTT. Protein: CASSNRQIPGEKLFF.

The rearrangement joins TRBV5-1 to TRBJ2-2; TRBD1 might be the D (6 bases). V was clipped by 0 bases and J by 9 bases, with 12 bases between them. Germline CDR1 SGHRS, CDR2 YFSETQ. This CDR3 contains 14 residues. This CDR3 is CASSLGGPVWELFF. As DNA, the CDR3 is TGCGCCAGCAGCTTGGGGGGGCCCGTCTGGGAGCTGTTTTTT.